A single sample gave rise to the 2 T cell receptor beta chains below, sequenced in a study of T cell changes during pregnancy in multiple sclerosis. The protocol was immunoSEQ multiplex PCR, while the TCRdb copy is restricted to in-frame clones and leaves out a portion. The sample shows under 65,000 clones, approximately 94% of them seen only once. This specimen consisted of CD8+ T cells from peripheral blood mononuclear cells, obtained after pregnancy. The source is a female donor with multiple sclerosis, enrolled in a pregnancy study.

V and J are TRBV30 and TRBJ2-7, with TRBD2 as a possible D gene (5 bases). Looked up from germline, CDR1 is GTSNPN and CDR2 is SVGIG (reference sequence). V lost 5 bases and J lost 3, with 14 bases in between. The CDR3 totals 13 residues. CDR3 DNA: TGTGCCTGGGGGGTCGGGAATCACTACGAGCAGTACTTC. It codes for CAWGVGNHYEQYF.

The rearrangement uses TRBV6-5 and TRBJ2-7; 8 nucleotides align to TRBD2. CDR3 size: 15 residues. Germline V gene sequence: CDR1 MNHEY, CDR2 SVGAGI. V lost 6 bases and J lost 6; bases outside the gene matches: 13. In DNA form, the CDR3 reads TGTGCCAGCAGCTGGAGTAGCGGGGAGTGGTCCGAGCAGTACTTC. Its protein product is CASSWSSGEWSEQYF.